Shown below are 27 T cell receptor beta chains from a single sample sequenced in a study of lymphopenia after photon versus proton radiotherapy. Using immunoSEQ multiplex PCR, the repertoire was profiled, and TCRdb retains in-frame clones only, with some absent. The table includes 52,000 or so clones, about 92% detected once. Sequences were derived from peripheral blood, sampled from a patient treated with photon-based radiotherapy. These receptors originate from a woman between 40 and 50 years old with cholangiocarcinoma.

CDR3 DNA sequence: TGTGCCAGCAGCCTCATACAGGGCGGCTTCGGTGAGCAGTTCTTC. It yields the protein CASSLIQGGFGEQFF. This rearrangement joins TRBV6-4 to TRBJ2-1; maybe TRBD1 (6 bases). V gave up 6 bases and J gave up 9 bases, with 21 bases separating them. Germline CDR1 is MRHNA and CDR2 is SNTAGT. The CDR3 consists of 15 residues.

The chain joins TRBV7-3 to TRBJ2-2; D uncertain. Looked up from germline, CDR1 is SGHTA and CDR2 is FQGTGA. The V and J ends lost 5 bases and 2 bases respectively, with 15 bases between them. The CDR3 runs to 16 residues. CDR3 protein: CASSQTPSINTGELFF. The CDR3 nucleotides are TGTGCCAGCAGCCAGACACCTTCAATAAACACCGGGGAGCTGTTTTTT. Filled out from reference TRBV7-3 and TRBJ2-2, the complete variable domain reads GAGVSQTPSNKVTEKGKYVELRCDPISGHTALYWYRQSLGQGPEFLIYFQGTGAADDSGLPNDRFFAVRPEGSVSTLKIQRTERGDSAVYLCASSQTPSINTGELFFGEGSRLTVL.

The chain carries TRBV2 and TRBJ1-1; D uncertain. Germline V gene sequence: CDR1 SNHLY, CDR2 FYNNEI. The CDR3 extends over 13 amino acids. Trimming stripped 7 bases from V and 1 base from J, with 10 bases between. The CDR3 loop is CASNPPWNTEAFF. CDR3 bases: TGTGCCAGCAATCCCCCGTGGAACACTGAAGCTTTCTTT.

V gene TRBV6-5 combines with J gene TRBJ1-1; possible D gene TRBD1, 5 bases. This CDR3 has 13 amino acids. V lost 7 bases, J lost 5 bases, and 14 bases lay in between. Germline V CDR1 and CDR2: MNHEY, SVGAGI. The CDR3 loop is CASKRQGLTEAFF. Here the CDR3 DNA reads TGTGCCAGCAAACGGCAGGGACTAACTGAAGCTTTCTTT.

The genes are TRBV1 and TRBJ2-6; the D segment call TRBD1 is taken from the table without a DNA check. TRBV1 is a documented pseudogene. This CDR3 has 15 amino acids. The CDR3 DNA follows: TGCACCAGCAGCAAAGCACAAAGTCGGGCCAACGTCCTGACTTTC. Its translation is CTSSKAQSRANVLTF.

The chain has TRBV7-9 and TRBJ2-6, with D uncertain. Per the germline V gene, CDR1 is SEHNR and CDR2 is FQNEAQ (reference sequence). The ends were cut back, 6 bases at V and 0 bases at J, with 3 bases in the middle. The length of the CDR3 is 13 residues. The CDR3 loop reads CASRVSGANVLTF. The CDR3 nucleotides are TGTGCCAGCAGGGTCTCTGGGGCCAACGTCCTGACTTTC. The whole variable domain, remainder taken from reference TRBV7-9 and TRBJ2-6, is DTGVSQNPRHKITKRGQNVTFRCDPISEHNRLYWYRQTLGQGPEFLTYFQNEAQLEKSRLLSDRFSAERPKGSFSTLEIQRTEQGDSAMYLCASRVSGANVLTFGAGSRLTVL.

CDR3 sequence reads: CASSLEQKQGGGYGYTF. In DNA, the CDR3 is TGTGCCAGTAGCCTCGAACAGAAACAGGGGGGCGGCTATGGCTACACCTTC. J is TRBJ1-2 and V is TRBV19; 8 nucleotides align to TRBD1. The CDR3 sequence is 17 residues long. With V trimmed by 6 bases and J by 4 bases, 16 bases remained unmatched. The germline gives CDR1 LNHDA, CDR2 SQIVND (reference sequence). Full variable domain (rest looked up from reference TRBV19 and TRBJ1-2): DGGITQSPKYLFRKEGQNVTLSCEQNLNHDAMYWYRQDPGQGLRLIYYSQIVNDFQKGDIAEGYSVSREKKESFPLTVTSAQKNPTAFYLCASSLEQKQGGGYGYTFGSGTRLTVV.

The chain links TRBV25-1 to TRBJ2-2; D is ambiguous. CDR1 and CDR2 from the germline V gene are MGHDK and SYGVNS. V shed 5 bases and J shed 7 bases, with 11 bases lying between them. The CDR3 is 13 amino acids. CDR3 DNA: TGTGCCAGCAGTCCCCGGATAAGCGGGGAGCTGTTTTTT. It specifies CASSPRISGELFF.

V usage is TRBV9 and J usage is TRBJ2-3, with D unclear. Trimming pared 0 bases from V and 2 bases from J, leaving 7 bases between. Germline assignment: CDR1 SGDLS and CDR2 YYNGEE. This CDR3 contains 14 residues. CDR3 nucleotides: TGTGCCAGCAGCGTAGTCCCCTCCACAGATACGCAGTATTTT. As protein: CASSVVPSTDTQYF.

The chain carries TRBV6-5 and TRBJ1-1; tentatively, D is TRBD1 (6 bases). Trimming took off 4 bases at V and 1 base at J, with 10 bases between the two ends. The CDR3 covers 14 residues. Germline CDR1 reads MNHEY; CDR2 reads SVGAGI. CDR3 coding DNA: TGTGCCAGCAGTTGGGGGGGGCGGAACACTGAAGCTTTCTTT. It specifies CASSWGGRNTEAFF.

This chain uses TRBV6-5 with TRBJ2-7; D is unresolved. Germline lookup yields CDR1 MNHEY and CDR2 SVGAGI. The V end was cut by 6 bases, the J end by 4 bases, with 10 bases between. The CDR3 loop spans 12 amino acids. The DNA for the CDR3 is TGTGCCAGCAGGTCCGTTGGGTACGAGCAGTACTTC. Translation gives CASRSVGYEQYF.

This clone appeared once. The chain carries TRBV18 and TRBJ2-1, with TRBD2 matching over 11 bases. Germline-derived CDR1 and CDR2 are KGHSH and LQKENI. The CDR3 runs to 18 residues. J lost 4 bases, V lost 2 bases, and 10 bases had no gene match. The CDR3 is CASSPSDLAGGGYNEQFF. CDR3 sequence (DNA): TGTGCCAGCTCACCATCGGACCTAGCGGGAGGCGGATACAATGAGCAGTTCTTC.

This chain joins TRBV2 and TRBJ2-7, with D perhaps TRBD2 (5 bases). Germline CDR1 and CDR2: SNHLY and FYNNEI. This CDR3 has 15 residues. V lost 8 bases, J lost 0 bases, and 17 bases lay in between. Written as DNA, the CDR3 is TGTGCCAGCCGTATAGAGGGAGTGTCCTCCTACGAGCAGTACTTC. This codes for CASRIEGVSSYEQYF. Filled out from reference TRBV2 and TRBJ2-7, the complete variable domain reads EPEVTQTPSHQVTQMGQEVILRCVPISNHLYFYWYRQILGQKVEFLVSFYNNEISEKSEIFDDQFSVERPDGSNFTLKIRSTKLEDSAMYFCASRIEGVSSYEQYFGPGTRLTVT.

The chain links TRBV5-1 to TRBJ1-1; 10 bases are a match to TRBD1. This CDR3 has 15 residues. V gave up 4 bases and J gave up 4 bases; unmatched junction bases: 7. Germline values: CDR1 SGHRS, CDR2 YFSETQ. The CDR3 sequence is CASSPMGTGVTEAFF. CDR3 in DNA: TGCGCCAGCAGCCCGATGGGGACAGGGGTCACTGAAGCTTTCTTT.

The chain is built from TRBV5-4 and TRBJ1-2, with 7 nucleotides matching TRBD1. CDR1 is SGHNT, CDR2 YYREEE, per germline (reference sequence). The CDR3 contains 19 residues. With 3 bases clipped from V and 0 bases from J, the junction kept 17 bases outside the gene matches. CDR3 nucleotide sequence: TGTGCCAGCAGCTCCGCAGGGGGGCCCTCTTCCTTAGCTAACTATGGCTACACCTTC. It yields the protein CASSSAGGPSSLANYGYTF.

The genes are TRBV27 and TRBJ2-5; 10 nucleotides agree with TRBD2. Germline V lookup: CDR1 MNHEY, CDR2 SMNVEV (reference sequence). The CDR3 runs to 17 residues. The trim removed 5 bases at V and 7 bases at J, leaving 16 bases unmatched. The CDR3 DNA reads TGTGCCAGCAGTCCCCCCACTAGCGGGGTCTCTGGTGGGACCCAGTACTTC. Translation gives CASSPPTSGVSGGTQYF.

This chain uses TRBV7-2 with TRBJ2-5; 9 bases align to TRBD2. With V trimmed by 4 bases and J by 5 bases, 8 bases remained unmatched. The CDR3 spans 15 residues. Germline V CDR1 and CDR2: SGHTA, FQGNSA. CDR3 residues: CASSSLAGGKETQYF. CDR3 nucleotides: TGTGCCAGCAGCTCCCTGGCGGGAGGGAAGGAGACCCAGTACTTC.

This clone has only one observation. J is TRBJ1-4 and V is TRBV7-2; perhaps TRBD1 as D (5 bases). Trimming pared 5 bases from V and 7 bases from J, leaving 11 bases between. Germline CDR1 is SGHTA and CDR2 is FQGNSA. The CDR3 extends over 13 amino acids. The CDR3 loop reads CASSVRVSEKLFF. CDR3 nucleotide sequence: TGTGCCAGCAGCGTCAGGGTTAGTGAAAAACTGTTTTTT.

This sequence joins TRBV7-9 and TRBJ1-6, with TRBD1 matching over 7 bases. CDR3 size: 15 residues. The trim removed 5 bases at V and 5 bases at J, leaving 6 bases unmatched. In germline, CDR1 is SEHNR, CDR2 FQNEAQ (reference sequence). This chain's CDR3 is CASSQFGTDNSPLHF. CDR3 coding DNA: TGTGCCAGCAGCCAGTTCGGGACAGATAATTCACCCCTCCACTTT.

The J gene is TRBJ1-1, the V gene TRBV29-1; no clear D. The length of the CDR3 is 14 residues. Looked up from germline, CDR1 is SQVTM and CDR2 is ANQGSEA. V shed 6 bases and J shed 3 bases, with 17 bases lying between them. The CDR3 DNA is TGCAGCGTGACCCCCCGGTTACGGGACACTGAAGCTTTCTTT. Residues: CSVTPRLRDTEAFF.

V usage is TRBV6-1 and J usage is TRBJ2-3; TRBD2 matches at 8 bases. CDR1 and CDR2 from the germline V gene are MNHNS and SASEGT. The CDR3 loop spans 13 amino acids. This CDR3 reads CVSRGGPTDTQYF. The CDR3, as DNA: TGTGTGAGTCGGGGGGGCCCCACAGATACGCAGTATTTT.

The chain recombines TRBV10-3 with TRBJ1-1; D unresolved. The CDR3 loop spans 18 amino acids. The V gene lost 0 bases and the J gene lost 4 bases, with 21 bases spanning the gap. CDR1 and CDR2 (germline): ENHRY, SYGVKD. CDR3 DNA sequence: TGTGCCATCAGTGAGTCGACTATCAACAGCGCCGGCAGCACTGAAGCTTTCTTT. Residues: CAISESTINSAGSTEAFF.

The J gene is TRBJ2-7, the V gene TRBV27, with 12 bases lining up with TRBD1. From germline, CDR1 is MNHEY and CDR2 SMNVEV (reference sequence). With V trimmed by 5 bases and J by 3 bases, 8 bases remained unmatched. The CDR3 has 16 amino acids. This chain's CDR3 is CASSASGTGGGYEQYF. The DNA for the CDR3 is TGTGCCAGCAGTGCATCCGGGACAGGGGGCGGCTACGAGCAGTACTTC.

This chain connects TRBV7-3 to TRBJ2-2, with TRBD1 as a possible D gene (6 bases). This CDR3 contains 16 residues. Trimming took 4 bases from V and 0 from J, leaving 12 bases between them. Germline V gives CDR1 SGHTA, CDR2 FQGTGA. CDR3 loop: CASSSSGTTNTGELFF. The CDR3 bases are TGTGCCAGCAGCTCCTCCGGGACAACGAACACCGGGGAGCTGTTTTTT.

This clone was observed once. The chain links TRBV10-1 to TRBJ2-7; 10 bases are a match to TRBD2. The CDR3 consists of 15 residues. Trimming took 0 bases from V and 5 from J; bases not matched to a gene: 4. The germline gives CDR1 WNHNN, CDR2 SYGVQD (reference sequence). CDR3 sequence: CASSESLAGVNEQYF. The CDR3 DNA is TGCGCCAGCAGTGAGTCTCTAGCGGGAGTCAACGAGCAGTACTTC.

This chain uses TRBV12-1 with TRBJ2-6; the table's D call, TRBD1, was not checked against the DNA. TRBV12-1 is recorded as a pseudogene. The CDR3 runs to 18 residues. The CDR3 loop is CASSFSSYRTKSGQLLTF. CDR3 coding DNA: TGTGCCAGCAGCTTTTCGTCTTATAGGACAAAGTCGGGCCAACTCCTGACTTTC.

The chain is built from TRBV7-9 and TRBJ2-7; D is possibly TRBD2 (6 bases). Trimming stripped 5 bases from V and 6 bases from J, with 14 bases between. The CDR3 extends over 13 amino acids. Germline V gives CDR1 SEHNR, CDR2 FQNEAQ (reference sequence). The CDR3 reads CASSAINGGEQYF. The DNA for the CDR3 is TGTGCCAGCAGCGCTATAAACGGGGGCGAGCAGTACTTC. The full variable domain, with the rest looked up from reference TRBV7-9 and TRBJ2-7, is DTGVSQNPRHKITKRGQNVTFRCDPISEHNRLYWYRQTLGQGPEFLTYFQNEAQLEKSRLLSDRFSAERPKGSFSTLEIQRTEQGDSAMYLCASSAINGGEQYFGPGTRLTVT.